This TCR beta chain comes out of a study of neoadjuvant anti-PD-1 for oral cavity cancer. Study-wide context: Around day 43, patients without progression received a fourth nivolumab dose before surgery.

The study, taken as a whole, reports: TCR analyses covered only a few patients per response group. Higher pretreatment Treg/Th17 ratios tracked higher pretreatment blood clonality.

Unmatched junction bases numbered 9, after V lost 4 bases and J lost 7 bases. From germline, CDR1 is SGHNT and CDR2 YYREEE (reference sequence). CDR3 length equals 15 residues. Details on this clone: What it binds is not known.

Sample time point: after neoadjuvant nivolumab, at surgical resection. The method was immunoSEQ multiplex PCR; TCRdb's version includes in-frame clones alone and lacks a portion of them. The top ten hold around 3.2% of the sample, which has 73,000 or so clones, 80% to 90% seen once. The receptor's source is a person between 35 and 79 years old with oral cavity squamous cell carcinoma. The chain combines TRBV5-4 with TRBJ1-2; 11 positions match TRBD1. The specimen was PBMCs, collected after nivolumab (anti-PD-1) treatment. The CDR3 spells CASSEDRGRISGYTF. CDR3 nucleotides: TGTGCCAGCAGCGAGGACAGGGGGCGGATTTCTGGCTACACCTTC.